Presented here are 7 T cell receptor beta chains from one specimen sequenced in a study of regulatory T cells in long-lasting Graves disease. Time point specified: persistent/refractory GD, antithyroid drugs over 5 years with positive TRAb. PBMC RNA was the source of the TCR library. iRepertoire HTBI primers and Arm-PCR of CDR3 regions built TCR beta libraries. TCRdb reanalysed the multiplex PCR reads using MiXCR and keeps one entry per CDR3 protein. The sample lists some 440,000 distinct CDR3 sequences, around 21% occurring once. Material: peripheral blood mononuclear cells (PBMCs), obtained when the disease was refractory, from a patient treated with antithyroid drugs. The receptors were gathered from a female donor with Graves disease.

This clonotype was found many times. This chain uses TRBV28 with TRBJ1-4; D gene uncertain. The ends were cut back, 6 bases at V and 0 bases at J, with 11 bases in the middle. CDR1 and CDR2 (germline): MDHEN, SYDVKM. The CDR3 runs 15 residues. The CDR3 spells CASSPDIATNEKLFF. In DNA, the CDR3 is TGTGCCAGCAGCCCCGACATAGCAACTAATGAAAAACTGTTTTTT.

This clonotype was picked up many times. The CDR3 reads CASRETGRNTEAFF. The CDR3, as DNA: TGTGCCAGCAGGGAGACAGGGAGGAACACTGAAGCTTTCTTT. The rearrangement joins TRBV6-1 to TRBJ1-1; 7 bases match TRBD1. V was clipped by 6 bases and J by 1 base; unmatched bases: 5. This CDR3 contains 14 residues. Germline loops: CDR1 MNHNS, CDR2 SASEGT.

This clonotype has more than one count but fewer than ten. The chain has TRBV19 and TRBJ2-5, with D perhaps TRBD2 (5 bases). CDR3 length equals 15 residues. Germline V lookup: CDR1 LNHDA, CDR2 SQIVND (reference sequence). The V and J ends lost 3 bases and 1 base respectively, with 12 bases between them. The CDR3 loop reads CASSIDRGLQETQYF. CDR3 bases: TGTGCCAGTAGTATTGATCGAGGGCTCCAAGAGACCCAGTACTTC.

This clonotype was found many times. The chain has TRBV20-1 and TRBJ1-2; 8 nucleotides agree with TRBD1. With V trimmed by 5 bases and J by 1 base, 12 bases remained unmatched. CDR3 size: 16 residues. CDR1 and CDR2 (germline): DFQATT, SNEGSKA (reference sequence). The CDR3, as DNA: TGCAGTGCTGCGGCCCGGACAGGGTTCCATAACTATGGCTACACCTTC. It encodes CSAAARTGFHNYGYTF.

This clonotype was picked up a small number of times. The chain uses TRBV20-1 and TRBJ1-6, with D unclear. Germline V gene sequence: CDR1 DFQATT, CDR2 SNEGSKA (reference sequence). The CDR3 is 15 amino acids. Trimming removed 2 bases at V and 0 bases at J, with 8 bases between. CDR3 residues: CSARRRTSYNSPLHF. The DNA of the CDR3 is TGCAGTGCTAGACGGCGGACCTCCTATAATTCACCCCTCCACTTT.

This clonotype showed up many times. V usage is TRBV28 and J usage is TRBJ2-7; 9 nucleotides agree with TRBD2. CDR3 length: 14 residues. Germline CDR1 and CDR2: MDHEN and SYDVKM. V shed 8 bases and J 2 bases; nucleotides not matched to a gene: 7. CDR3 sequence (DNA): TGTGCCAGCGAAACCGGGACTAGCCCCTACGAGCAGTACTTC. It specifies CASETGTSPYEQYF.

V usage is TRBV5-4 and J usage is TRBJ2-7, with 10 nucleotides matching TRBD1. CDR3 size: 13 residues. Trimming cost V 5 bases and J 6 bases; bases outside gene matches: 5. Germline V gives CDR1 SGHNT, CDR2 YYREEE (reference sequence). The CDR3 sequence is CASRPRTGGEQYF. The CDR3 bases are TGTGCCAGCAGACCCCGGACAGGGGGCGAGCAGTACTTC.